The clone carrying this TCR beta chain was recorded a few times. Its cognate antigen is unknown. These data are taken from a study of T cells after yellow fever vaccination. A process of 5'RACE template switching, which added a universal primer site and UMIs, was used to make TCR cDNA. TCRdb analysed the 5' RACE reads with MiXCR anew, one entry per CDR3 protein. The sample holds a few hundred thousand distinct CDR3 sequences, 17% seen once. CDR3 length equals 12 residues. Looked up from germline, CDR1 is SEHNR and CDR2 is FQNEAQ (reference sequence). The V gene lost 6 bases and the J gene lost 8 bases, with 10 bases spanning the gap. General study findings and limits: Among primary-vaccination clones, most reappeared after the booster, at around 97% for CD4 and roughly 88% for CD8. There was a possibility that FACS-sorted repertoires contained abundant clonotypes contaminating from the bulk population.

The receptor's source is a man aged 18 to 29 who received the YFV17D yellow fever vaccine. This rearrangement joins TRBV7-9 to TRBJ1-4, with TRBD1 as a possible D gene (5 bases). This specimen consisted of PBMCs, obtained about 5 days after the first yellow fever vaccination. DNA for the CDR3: TGTGCCAGCAGTTGGGACGTCGAAAAACTGTTTTTT. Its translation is CASSWDVEKLFF.